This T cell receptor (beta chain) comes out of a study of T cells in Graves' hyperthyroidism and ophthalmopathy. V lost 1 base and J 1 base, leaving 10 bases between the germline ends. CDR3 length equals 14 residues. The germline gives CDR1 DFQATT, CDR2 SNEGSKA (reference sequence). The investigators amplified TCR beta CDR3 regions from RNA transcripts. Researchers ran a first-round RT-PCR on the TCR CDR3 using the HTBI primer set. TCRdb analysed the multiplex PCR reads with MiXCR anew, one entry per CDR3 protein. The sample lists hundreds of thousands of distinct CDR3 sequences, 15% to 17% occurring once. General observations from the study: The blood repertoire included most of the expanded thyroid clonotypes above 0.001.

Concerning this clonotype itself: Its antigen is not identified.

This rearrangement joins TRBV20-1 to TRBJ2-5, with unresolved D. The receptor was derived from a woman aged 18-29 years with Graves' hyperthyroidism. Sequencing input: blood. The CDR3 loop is CSARAHGRQETQYF. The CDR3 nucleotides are TGCAGTGCTAGAGCTCACGGACGCCAAGAGACCCAGTACTTC.